This T cell receptor (beta chain) was documented in a study of T cells after posttransplantation cyclophosphamide. Treatment was busulfan-fludarabine conditioning, a marrow graft, and cyclophosphamide on days +3 and +4. This clone was observed many times. Clones were read by immunoSEQ multiplex PCR, and TCRdb kept only the in-frame ones, dropping some. The counts give fewer than 13,000 clones, none of them seen only once; about 14% is held by the top ten. This TCR was sampled from a female patient aged 35 to 55 who received an allogeneic stem cell transplant from a related donor, was CMV-positive, and had no GVHD. Certain T cells may be donor cells from the graft. This specimen was PBMCs, taken after allogeneic stem cell transplant with posttransplant cyclophosphamide.

CDR3 protein: CASSILRGVITEAFF. In DNA form, the CDR3 reads TGTGCCAGTAGTATTCTCCGGGGGGTAATCACTGAAGCTTTCTTT. The V gene is TRBV19, the J gene TRBJ1-1; the D gene is possibly TRBD1 (5 bases). Germline values: CDR1 LNHDA, CDR2 SQIVND (reference sequence). V was shortened by 3 bases and J by 4 bases, with 15 bases between the two germline ends. This CDR3 has 15 amino acids.